This entry features one T cell receptor beta chain sequence. This clone's antigen is unknown. The sample holds no much larger clone one base away, and base qualities are not on file. The sample's time point label is to be understood as: baseline before first vaccination. Vaccinee samples were obtained from the UK trials COV001 and COV002, which included a single-blind randomized controlled phase 2/3 trial of AZD1222 (ChAdOx1 nCoV-19) in healthy adults. For TCRbeta chain sequencing, PBMC samples from trial participants were taken at day 0 and at day 28 after the second dose. These data come from a study of T cell responses to AZD1222 COVID-19 vaccine listed by TCRdb under 2021. For the study in its entirety: AZD1222 recipients whose second dose came at about 4 weeks and those whose second dose came at about 12 weeks were combined into one group, since spike-specific TCR depth and breadth did not differ between the two schedules. TCR sequencing was performed for approximately 240 trial participants, of whom about 200 were given two doses of AZD1222 and around 26 were given two doses of MenACWY control vaccine. Trial participants were enrolled by age into 18-55, 56-69 and 70-plus year subgroups, with roughly 160, 29 and 62 TCR-sequenced participants respectively. What the work shows at the level of the full study, not this receptor alone: Participants were mostly white British and included more females than males, and it was suggested by the authors that clonal diversity may have been underestimated. CD4 TCRs associated with the vaccine covered the entire spike protein, and the dominant responses were in regions 160-218 and 743-854. Only 5 to 7 AZD1222 recipients were SARS-CoV-2 seropositive at baseline, limiting conclusions about previously exposed vaccinees. After two AZD1222 doses, both the breadth and the depth of spike-specific TCRs were significantly higher than at day 0 and than in MenACWY recipients. Because no samples from the day 14 peak response were available, repertoires could be characterized only after the peak T cell response. Nearly half of unique spike-specific TCRs reportedly recognized epitopes outside regions mutated in the B.1.351 and B.1.1.7 variants. The 56-69-year group was small, and its depth increase did not reach significance, likely because of low power.

The germline V gene specifies SGHTS as CDR1 and YDEGEE as CDR2. Relative to germline, V is 0 bases shorter and J is 8 bases shorter, with 8 bases between their ends. The CDR3 covers 12 residues, taking in both the cysteine and the phenylalanine. Only the CDR3 part of the read is kept: 36 bases, read in frame from the first base. The CDR3 regions of human TCRbeta chains were analyzed by immunosequencing. Regarding the original processing steps: Repertoire TCRs were checked for matches against a reference library of SARS-CoV-2-specific TCRs that had been generated using the MIRA antigen-specificity platform. Breadth was defined as the fraction of unique TCRs that were SARS-CoV-2-associated, and depth was defined as the fraction of total T cells that were SARS-CoV-2-associated. Using the MIRA data, each spike-specific TCR was mapped to the spike region that the TCR reacts to and placed in a CD4 or CD8 class. Log10-transformed breadth and depth values were compared by one-way ANOVA with Sidak's multiple comparisons tests. The immuneACCESS repertoire file appears here via TCRdb, limited to in-frame rearrangements. These files lack a portion of the clones; in checked studies, under half of the deficit traces to unresolved V genes, and the cause of the others is not known. That table is the source of V, J and clone size, and D and trimming were worked out from the DNA. In this sample the table shows more than 85,000 clones, about 89% of which occur a single time. 16% of the sample belongs to the ten largest clones.

The sequence was obtained from an adult in good health. The sample was peripheral blood, taken on day 0 of AZD1222 vaccination. The sequence links TRBV5-8 to TRBJ1-1; no D gene call is confident. Here the CDR3 is given as CASSLGLGEAFF. The DNA sequence reads TGTGCCAGCAGCTTGGGTCTGGGCGAAGCTTTCTTT.